A selection of T cell receptor beta chains follows, all from one sample in a study of blood T cell repertoires in COVID-19. Some clones are missing from TCRdb's copy, which holds only in-frame ones; the method was immunoSEQ multiplex PCR. The sample gives over 150,000 clones, roughly 88% of which show up once; roughly a sixth is in the top ten. Sample: peripheral blood. The receptors here all came from a man in his fifties with COVID-19, enrolled during active disease. CDR3s include the opening cysteine and the closing phenylalanine or tryptophan. D genes are given only for firm matches.

CDR3: CAWSPSNSPLHF
J: TRBJ1-6
V: TRBV30
D: -

CDR3: CASSQRSGQGYGYTF
J: TRBJ1-2
V: TRBV4-1
D: -

CDR3: CASFGGSGRAGEQYF
J: TRBJ2-7
V: TRBV30
D: TRBD2

CDR3: CASSLAAGNNSPLHF
J: TRBJ1-6
V: TRBV7-2
D: -

CDR3: CASSAGSGTAFSGNQPQHF
J: TRBJ1-5
V: TRBV5-1
D: TRBD1

CDR3: CASSLGLTSDYEQYF
J: TRBJ2-7
V: TRBV5-8
D: -

CDR3: CASSELRGGETQYF
J: TRBJ2-5
V: TRBV25-1
D: -

CDR3: CASSLSTGTRQETQYF
J: TRBJ2-5
V: TRBV7-2
D: TRBD2

CDR3: CASSLGGAGGYQETQYF
J: TRBJ2-5
V: TRBV7-8
D: TRBD2

CDR3: CASSSTGEQFF
J: TRBJ2-1
V: TRBV28
D: TRBD1

CDR3: CASSLELAGGRDEQFF
J: TRBJ2-1
V: TRBV5-4
D: TRBD2

CDR3: CASSKDRVSYNEQFF
J: TRBJ2-1
V: TRBV5-5
D: TRBD1

CDR3: CASSRPPGINEKLFF
J: TRBJ1-4
V: TRBV28
D: -

CDR3: CASSLAGGPFNEQFF
J: TRBJ2-1
V: TRBV7-3
D: TRBD2

CDR3: CASSRQSNQPQHF
J: TRBJ1-5
V: TRBV19
D: -

CDR3: CASSIIGRGLNQPQHF
J: TRBJ1-5
V: TRBV19
D: TRBD1

CDR3: CASSSGQGQKETQYF
J: TRBJ2-5
V: TRBV5-4
D: TRBD1

CDR3: CASSLETGFQPQHF
J: TRBJ1-5
V: TRBV7-2
D: TRBD1

CDR3: CASSPDGLYGYTF
J: TRBJ1-2
V: TRBV11-2
D: -

CDR3: CATPGLAGPPKYNEQFF
J: TRBJ2-1
V: TRBV2
D: TRBD2

CDR3: CAISDSSGNTIYF
J: TRBJ1-3
V: TRBV10-3
D: -

CDR3: CASSAIGTGGYNEQFF
J: TRBJ2-1
V: TRBV5-1
D: TRBD1

CDR3: CASSHLTGDTEAFF
J: TRBJ1-1
V: TRBV3-1/TRBV3-2
D: TRBD1

CDR3: CASSETSESSYNEQFF
J: TRBJ2-1
V: TRBV7-3
D: TRBD2

CDR3: CASSDRGANTGELFF
J: TRBJ2-2
V: TRBV9
D: TRBD1

CDR3: CASSLGTSGHNEQFF
J: TRBJ2-1
V: TRBV11-2
D: TRBD2

CDR3: CASTGQNTGELFF
J: TRBJ2-2
V: TRBV2
D: -

CDR3: CASSLVVGQGGETQYF
J: TRBJ2-5
V: TRBV7-9
D: TRBD1

CDR3: CASSLTGPESYEQYF
J: TRBJ2-7
V: TRBV5-1
D: -

CDR3: CASSLTGAANEKLFF
J: TRBJ1-4
V: TRBV7-7
D: TRBD1

CDR3: CASSIAITGWQPQHF
J: TRBJ1-5
V: TRBV19
D: -

CDR3: CASSQVVSLLQSSTDTQYF
J: TRBJ2-3
V: TRBV14
D: -

CDR3: CASSLVPGGNTEAFF
J: TRBJ1-1
V: TRBV5-1
D: -

CDR3: CASSPGGLETQYF
J: TRBJ2-5
V: TRBV6-2/TRBV6-3
D: -

CDR3: CASSPQGGRNTGELFF
J: TRBJ2-2
V: TRBV18
D: -

CDR3: CASSQGTEFYEQYF
J: TRBJ2-7
V: TRBV3-1/TRBV3-2
D: TRBD1

CDR3: CASSWTGNSNQPQHF
J: TRBJ1-5
V: TRBV28
D: -

CDR3: CASIEGAMGSPLHF
J: TRBJ1-6
V: TRBV6-1
D: -

CDR3: CASSQEKMGLSYEQYF
J: TRBJ2-7
V: TRBV4-2
D: -

CDR3: CASSPPTTGELFF
J: TRBJ2-2
V: TRBV18
D: -

CDR3: CASSSTGERLYGYTF
J: TRBJ1-2
V: TRBV6-5
D: TRBD1

CDR3: CASSVGQGANTGELFF
J: TRBJ2-2
V: TRBV9
D: TRBD1

CDR3: CASSLGTANYGYTF
J: TRBJ1-2
V: TRBV5-1
D: TRBD1

CDR3: CASSLGVLAETDTQYF
J: TRBJ2-3
V: TRBV5-1
D: TRBD2

CDR3: CASNPGTRQGATGELFF
J: TRBJ2-2
V: TRBV19
D: TRBD1

CDR3: CASSPRLSGGNEKLFF
J: TRBJ1-4
V: TRBV18
D: -

CDR3: CASSPIPGQGNFISGNTIYF
J: TRBJ1-3
V: TRBV18
D: TRBD1

CDR3: CSVRVGQGKETQYF
J: TRBJ2-5
V: TRBV29-1
D: TRBD1

CDR3: CASSLGVTGDTGELFF
J: TRBJ2-2
V: TRBV5-4
D: -

CDR3: CASSAGQLNEKLFF
J: TRBJ1-4
V: TRBV5-8
D: -

CDR3: CASSHRGKADEQYF
J: TRBJ2-7
V: TRBV7-9
D: -

CDR3: CASSSTGEFYGYTF
J: TRBJ1-2
V: TRBV27
D: TRBD1

CDR3: CASSQARPGELFF
J: TRBJ2-2
V: TRBV3-1/TRBV3-2
D: -

CDR3: CASSSASGPQHF
J: TRBJ1-5
V: TRBV6-5
D: -

CDR3: CASSSRRATEAFF
J: TRBJ1-1
V: TRBV12-3/TRBV12-4
D: -